What follows describes a single T cell receptor beta chain. The CDR3 loop spans 11 amino acids. Trimming left V 2 bases short and J 7 bases short, with 3 bases between. The germline gives CDR1 SGHVS, CDR2 FNYEAQ. This specimen comes from a study of control samples from healthy donors and cancer patients. TCRdb's copy holds only in-frame clones and misses some; the assay was immunoSEQ multiplex PCR. The table shows more than 95,000 clones, with roughly nine tenths occurring only once. The chain uses TRBV7-6 and TRBJ2-1; unclear D gene. This receptor was identified in a woman aged 45-65 years with colorectal cancer. Sequenced input: PBMCs. DNA of the CDR3: TGTGCCAGCAGCTTACAGAATGAGCAGTTCTTC. Its translation: CASSLQNEQFF.